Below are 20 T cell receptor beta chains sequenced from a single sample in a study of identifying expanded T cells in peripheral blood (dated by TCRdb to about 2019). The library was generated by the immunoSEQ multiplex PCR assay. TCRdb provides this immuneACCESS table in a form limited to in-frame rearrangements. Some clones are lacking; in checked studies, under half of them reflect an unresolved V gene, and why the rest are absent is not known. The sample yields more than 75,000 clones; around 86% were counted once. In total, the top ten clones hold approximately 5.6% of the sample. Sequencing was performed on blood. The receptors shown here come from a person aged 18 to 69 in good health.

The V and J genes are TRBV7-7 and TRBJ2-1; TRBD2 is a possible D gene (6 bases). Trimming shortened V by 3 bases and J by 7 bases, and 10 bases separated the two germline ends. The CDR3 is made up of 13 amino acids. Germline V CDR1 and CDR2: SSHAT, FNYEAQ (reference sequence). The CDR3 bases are TGTGCCAGCAGCTTGGGGACTCTAAATGAGCAGTTCTTC. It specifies CASSLGTLNEQFF.

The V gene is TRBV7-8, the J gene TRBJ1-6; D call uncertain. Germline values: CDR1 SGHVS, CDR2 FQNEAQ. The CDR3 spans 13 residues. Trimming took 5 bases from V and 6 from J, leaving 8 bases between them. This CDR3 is CASSADGNSPLHF. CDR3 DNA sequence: TGTGCCAGCAGCGCCGACGGTAATTCACCCCTCCACTTT. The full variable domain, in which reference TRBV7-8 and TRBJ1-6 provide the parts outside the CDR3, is GAGVSQSPRYKVAKRGQDVALRCDPISGHVSLFWYQQALGQGPEFLTYFQNEAQLDKSGLPSDRFFAERPEGSVSTLKIQRTQQEDSAVYLCASSADGNSPLHFGNGTRLTVT.

The CDR3 protein is CAISESSGDRGYGYTF. CDR3 bases: TGTGCCATCAGTGAGTCCTCGGGGGACCGGGGCTATGGCTACACCTTC. The chain employs TRBV10-3 and TRBJ1-2, with D possibly matching TRBD1 (5 bases). This CDR3 is built from 16 residues. CDR1 is ENHRY and CDR2 is SYGVKD in the germline V gene. V was trimmed by 0 bases and J by 4 bases, leaving 15 bases between them.

CDR3 loop: CASSGDSGEAFF. CDR3 DNA: TGTGCCAGCAGCGGAGACTCAGGGGAAGCTTTCTTT. This sequence joins TRBV9 and TRBJ1-1; D may be TRBD1 (5 bases). The CDR3 contains 12 residues. V lost 3 bases to trimming and J lost 8 bases, with 11 bases between them. The germline CDR1 and CDR2 sequences are SGDLS and YYNGEE. Filled out from reference TRBV9 and TRBJ1-1, the complete variable domain reads DSGVTQTPKHLITATGQRVTLRCSPRSGDLSVYWYQQSLDQGLQFLIQYYNGEERAKGNILERFSAQQFPDLHSELNLSSLELGDSALYFCASSGDSGEAFFGQGTRLTVV.

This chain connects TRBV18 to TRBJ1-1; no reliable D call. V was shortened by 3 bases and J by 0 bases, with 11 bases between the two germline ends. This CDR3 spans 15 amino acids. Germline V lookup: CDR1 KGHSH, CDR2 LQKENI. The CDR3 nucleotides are TGTGCCAGCTCACCCGACTACTATATGAACACTGAAGCTTTCTTT. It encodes CASSPDYYMNTEAFF.

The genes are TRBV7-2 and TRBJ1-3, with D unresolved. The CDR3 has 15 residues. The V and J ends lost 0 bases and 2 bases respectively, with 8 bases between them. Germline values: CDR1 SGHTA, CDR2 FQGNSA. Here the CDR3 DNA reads TGTGCCAGCAGCTTAGCAGGGCAAACTGGAAACACCATATATTTT. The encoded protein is CASSLAGQTGNTIYF.

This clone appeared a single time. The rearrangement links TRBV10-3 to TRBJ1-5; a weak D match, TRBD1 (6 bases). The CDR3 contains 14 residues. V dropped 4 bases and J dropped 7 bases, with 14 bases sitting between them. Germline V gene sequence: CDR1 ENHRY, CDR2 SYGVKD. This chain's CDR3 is CAISATGLGQPQHF. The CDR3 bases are TGTGCCATCAGTGCCACAGGGTTAGGACAGCCCCAGCATTTT.

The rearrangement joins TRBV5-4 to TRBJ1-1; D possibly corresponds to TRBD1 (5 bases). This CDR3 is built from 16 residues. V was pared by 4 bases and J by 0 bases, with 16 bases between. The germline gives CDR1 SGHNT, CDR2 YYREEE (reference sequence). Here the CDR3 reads CASSRGVGSMNTEAFF. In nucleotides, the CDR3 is TGTGCCAGCAGCAGAGGGGTGGGGTCCATGAACACTGAAGCTTTCTTT. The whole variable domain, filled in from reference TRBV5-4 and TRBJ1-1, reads ETGVTQSPTHLIKTRGQQVTLRCSSQSGHNTVSWYQQALGQGPQFIFQYYREEENGRGNFPPRFSGLQFPNYSSELNVNALELDDSALYLCASSRGVGSMNTEAFFGQGTRLTVV.

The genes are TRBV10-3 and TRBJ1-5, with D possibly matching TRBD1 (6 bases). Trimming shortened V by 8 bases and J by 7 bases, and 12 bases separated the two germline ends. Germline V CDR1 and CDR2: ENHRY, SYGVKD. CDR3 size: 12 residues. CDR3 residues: CAIRDIGQPQHF. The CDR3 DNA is TGTGCCATCCGGGACATAGGCCAGCCCCAGCATTTT.

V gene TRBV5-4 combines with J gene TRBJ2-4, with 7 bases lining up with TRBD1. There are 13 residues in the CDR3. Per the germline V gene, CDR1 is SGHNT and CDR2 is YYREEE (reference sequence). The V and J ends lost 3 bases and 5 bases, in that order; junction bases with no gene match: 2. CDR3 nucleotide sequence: TGTGCCAGCAGCTCCGGACAGGAAAACATTCAGTACTTC. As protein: CASSSGQENIQYF.

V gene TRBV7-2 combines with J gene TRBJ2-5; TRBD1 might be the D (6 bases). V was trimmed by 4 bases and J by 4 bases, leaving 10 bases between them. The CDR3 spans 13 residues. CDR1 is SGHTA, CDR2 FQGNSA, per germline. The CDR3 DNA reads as TGTGCCAGCAGCTCGGGACAAATAGAGACCCAGTACTTC. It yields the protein CASSSGQIETQYF.

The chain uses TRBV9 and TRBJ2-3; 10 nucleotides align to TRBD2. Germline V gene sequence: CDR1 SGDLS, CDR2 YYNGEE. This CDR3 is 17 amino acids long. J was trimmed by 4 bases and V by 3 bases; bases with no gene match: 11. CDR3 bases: TGTGCCAGCAGCGCCGATTTCGGACTAGCGGATTCAGATACGCAGTATTTT. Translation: CASSADFGLADSDTQYF.

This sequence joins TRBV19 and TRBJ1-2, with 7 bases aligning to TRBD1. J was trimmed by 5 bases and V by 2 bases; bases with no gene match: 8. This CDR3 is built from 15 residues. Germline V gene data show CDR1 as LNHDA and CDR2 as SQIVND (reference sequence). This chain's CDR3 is CASSISSGTVYGYTF. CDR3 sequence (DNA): TGTGCCAGTAGTATAAGTAGTGGGACAGTATATGGCTACACCTTC.

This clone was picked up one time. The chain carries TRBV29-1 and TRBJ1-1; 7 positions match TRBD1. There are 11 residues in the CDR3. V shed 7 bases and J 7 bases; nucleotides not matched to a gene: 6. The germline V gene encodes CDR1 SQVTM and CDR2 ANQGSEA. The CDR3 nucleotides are TGCAGCGGCTCGGGACAGCTTGAAGCTTTCTTT. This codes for CSGSGQLEAFF.

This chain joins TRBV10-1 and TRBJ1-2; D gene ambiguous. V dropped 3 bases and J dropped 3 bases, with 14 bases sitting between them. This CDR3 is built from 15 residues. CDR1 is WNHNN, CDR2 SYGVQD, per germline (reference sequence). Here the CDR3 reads CASSEGLWSHYGYTF. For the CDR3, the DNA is TGCGCCAGCAGTGAAGGGTTGTGGTCCCACTATGGCTACACCTTC.

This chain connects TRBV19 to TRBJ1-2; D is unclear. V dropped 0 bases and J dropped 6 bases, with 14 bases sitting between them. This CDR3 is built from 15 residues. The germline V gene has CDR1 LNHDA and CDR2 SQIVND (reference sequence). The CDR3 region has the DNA TGTGCCAGTAGTATAGATCACGATACTGGGGATGGCTACACCTTC. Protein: CASSIDHDTGDGYTF.

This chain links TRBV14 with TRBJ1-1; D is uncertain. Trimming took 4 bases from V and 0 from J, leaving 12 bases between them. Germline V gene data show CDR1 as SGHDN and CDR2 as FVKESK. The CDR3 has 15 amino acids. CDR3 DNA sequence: TGTGCCAGCAGCCCGCAACGGGGTCTGAACACTGAAGCTTTCTTT. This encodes CASSPQRGLNTEAFF.

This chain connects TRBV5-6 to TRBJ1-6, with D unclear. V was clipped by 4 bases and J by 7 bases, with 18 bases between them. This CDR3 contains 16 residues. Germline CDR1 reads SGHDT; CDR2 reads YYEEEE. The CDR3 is CASSDRHTTSNSPLHF. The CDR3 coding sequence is TGTGCCAGCAGCGATCGTCATACTACTAGCAATTCACCCCTCCACTTT. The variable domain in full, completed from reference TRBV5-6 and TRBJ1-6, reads DAGVTQSPTHLIKTRGQQVTLRCSPKSGHDTVSWYQQALGQGPQFIFQYYEEEERQRGNFPDRFSGHQFPNYSSELNVNALLLGDSALYLCASSDRHTTSNSPLHFGNGTRLTVT.

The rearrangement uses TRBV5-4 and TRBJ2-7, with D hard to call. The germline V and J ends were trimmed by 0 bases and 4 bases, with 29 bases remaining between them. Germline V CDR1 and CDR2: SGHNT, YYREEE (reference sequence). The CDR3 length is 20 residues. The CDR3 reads CASSLGLTLNPFVVRYEQYF. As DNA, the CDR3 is TGTGCCAGCAGCTTGGGTTTGACCCTTAACCCTTTTGTAGTTCGTTACGAGCAGTACTTC.

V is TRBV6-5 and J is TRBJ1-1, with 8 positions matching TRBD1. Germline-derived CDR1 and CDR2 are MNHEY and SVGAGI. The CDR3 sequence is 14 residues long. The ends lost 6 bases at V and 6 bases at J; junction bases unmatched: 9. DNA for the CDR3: TGTGCCAGCAGGTCGGACAGGGATGTTGCTGAAGCTTTCTTT. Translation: CASRSDRDVAEAFF.